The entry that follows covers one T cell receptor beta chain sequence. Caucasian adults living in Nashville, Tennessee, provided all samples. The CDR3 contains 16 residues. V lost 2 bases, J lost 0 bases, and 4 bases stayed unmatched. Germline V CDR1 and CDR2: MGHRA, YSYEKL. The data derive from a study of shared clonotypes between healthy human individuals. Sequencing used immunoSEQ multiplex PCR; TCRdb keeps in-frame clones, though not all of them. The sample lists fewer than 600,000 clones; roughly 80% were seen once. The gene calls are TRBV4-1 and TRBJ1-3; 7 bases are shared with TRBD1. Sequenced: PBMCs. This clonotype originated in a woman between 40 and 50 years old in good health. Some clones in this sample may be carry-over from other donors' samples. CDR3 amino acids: CASSQPDRDSGNTIYF. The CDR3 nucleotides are TGCGCCAGCAGCCAACCCGACAGGGACTCTGGAAACACCATATATTTT.